A single sample is the source of the 27 T cell receptor beta chains below, sequenced in a study of T cells in Graves' hyperthyroidism and ophthalmopathy. There were TCR beta CDR3 regions amplified from RNA transcripts. HTBI primers drove first-round RT-PCR of the TCR CDR3. TCRdb re-derived calls from the multiplex PCR reads in MiXCR, one entry per CDR3 protein. The table records 500,000 to 650,000 distinct CDR3 sequences, roughly 15% of them present only once. What was sequenced was blood. The receptors were sampled from a young woman with Graves' ophthalmopathy.

V is TRBV19 and J is TRBJ1-1; D is undetermined. From germline, CDR1 is LNHDA and CDR2 SQIVND (reference sequence). V shed 2 bases and J shed 4 bases, with 14 bases lying between them. The CDR3 has 15 residues. The CDR3 loop reads CASSITRERSTEAFF. The CDR3 DNA follows: TGTGCCAGTAGTATAACGCGGGAGCGGAGCACTGAAGCTTTCTTT.

This rearrangement joins TRBV25-1 to TRBJ2-2; D is undetermined. Trimming cost V 1 base and J 1 base, with 4 bases left between them. Germline V gene data show CDR1 as MGHDK and CDR2 as SYGVNS. The CDR3 length is 14 residues. CDR3 region: CASSELGNTGELFF. The CDR3 DNA follows: TGTGCCAGCAGTGAATTAGGGAACACCGGGGAGCTGTTTTTT.

This clonotype was detected ten times or more. This chain joins TRBV18 and TRBJ1-5; TRBD1 matches 9 bases. With 2 bases clipped from V and 6 bases from J, the junction kept 5 bases outside the gene matches. The CDR3 sequence is 15 residues long. CDR1 and CDR2 from the germline V gene are KGHSH and LQKENI. The CDR3 DNA is TGTGCCAGCTCACCAATTACAGGGGGCGGTCAGCCCCAGCATTTT. Protein: CASSPITGGGQPQHF.

This clonotype was recorded many times. The chain joins TRBV6-1 to TRBJ2-7; D not certain. The CDR3 totals 13 residues. Trimming shortened V by 0 bases and J by 3 bases, and 6 bases separated the two germline ends. The germline gives CDR1 MNHNS, CDR2 SASEGT. CDR3 amino acids: CASSEASVYEQYF. The CDR3 nucleotides are TGTGCCAGCAGTGAAGCGTCAGTCTACGAGCAGTACTTC.

This clonotype was seen at least ten times. The gene calls are TRBV6-5 and TRBJ1-2; 9 bases map to TRBD1. The trim removed 0 bases at V and 10 bases at J, leaving 6 bases unmatched. The V gene's germline CDR1 is MNHEY and CDR2 SVGAGI. This CDR3 spans 14 amino acids. The CDR3, as DNA: TGTGCCAGCAGTTACTCCCGACAGGGGGGTTTCTACACCTTC. This gives the protein CASSYSRQGGFYTF.

This clonotype was seen more than once but under ten times. At one boundary the junction diverges from the germline segment, which might be a read error. The V and J genes are TRBV7-6 and TRBJ2-5; TRBD2 agrees at 7 bases. The CDR3 loop spans 15 amino acids. The V gene's germline CDR1 is SGHVS and CDR2 FNYEAQ. CDR3 residues: CASSLALAVQETQYF. In DNA, the CDR3 is TGTGCCAGCAGTTTAGCCCTAGCGGTGCAAGAGACCCAGTACTTC.

Here the CDR3 reads CASSVGFAGEGGELFF. CDR3 coding DNA: TGTGCCAGCAGCGTGGGCTTCGCGGGAGAAGGCGGGGAGCTGTTTTTT. The rearrangement joins TRBV13 to TRBJ2-2; 7 positions match TRBD2. Losses at the gene ends were 5 bases for V and 7 bases for J; bases not matched to a gene: 13. The CDR3 has 16 residues. The germline V gene encodes CDR1 PRHDT and CDR2 FYEKMQ (reference sequence). Filled out from reference TRBV13 and TRBJ2-2, the complete variable domain reads AAGVIQSPRHLIKEKRETATLKCYPIPRHDTVYWYQQGPGQDPQFLISFYEKMQSDKGSIPDRFSAQQFSDYHSELNMSSLELGDSALYFCASSVGFAGEGGELFFGEGSRLTVL.

V usage is TRBV7-2 and J usage is TRBJ2-5; 14 nucleotides match TRBD2. The end of the DNA fits TRBJ2-1 better, so the J call may be wrong. Germline CDR1 SGHTA, CDR2 FQGNSA. The CDR3 sequence is 15 residues long. The CDR3 DNA is TGTGCCAGCAGCACGACTAGCGGGAGGGGGGAGACCCAGTTCTTC. It translates to CASSTTSGRGETQFF.

This clonotype was counted many times. The rearrangement uses TRBV6-1 and TRBJ1-1; a weak D match, TRBD1 (6 bases). The CDR3 sequence is 13 residues long. V was trimmed by 6 bases and J by 7 bases, leaving 15 bases between them. Germline V gene lookup returns CDR1 MNHNS and CDR2 SASEGT. The CDR3 DNA reads TGTGCCAGCAGCCCCAGGGGCGCAGGTGAAGCTTTCTTT. Its protein product is CASSPRGAGEAFF.

In this sample, this clonotype turned up a few times. CDR3 bases: TGTGCCAGTCGTGAGTGGAGGGGCGCGTTTACTGAAGCTTTCTTT. This encodes CASREWRGAFTEAFF. This sequence joins TRBV6-1 and TRBJ1-1; D is possibly TRBD1 (5 bases). The V gene lost 9 bases and the J gene lost 5 bases, with 22 bases spanning the gap. Germline CDR1 and CDR2: MNHNS and SASEGT. The CDR3 is 15 amino acids.

This clonotype was counted many times. The chain combines TRBV27 with TRBJ2-7; 7 positions match TRBD2. The V segment lost 5 bases and the J segment 3 bases; nucleotides outside the gene matches: 7. CDR3 size: 14 residues. Germline-derived CDR1 and CDR2 are MNHEY and SMNVEV (reference sequence). CDR3 protein: CASSHTGLVYEQYF. Here the CDR3 DNA reads TGTGCCAGCAGTCACACAGGACTAGTCTACGAGCAGTACTTC.

The chain is built from TRBV11-2 and TRBJ2-7; 8 nucleotides agree with TRBD2. Germline V gene lookup returns CDR1 SGHAT and CDR2 FQNNGV. Germline trimming cut 4 bases from V and 2 bases from J; bases unmatched to any gene: 7. This CDR3 spans 15 amino acids. CDR3 DNA sequence: TGTGCCAGCAGCTCAGCGGGAGATGGGACCTACGAGCAGTACTTC. Its protein is CASSSAGDGTYEQYF.

The gene calls are TRBV6-1 and TRBJ2-7; the match to TRBD1 covers 10 bases. CDR3 length: 13 amino acids. CDR1 is MNHNS and CDR2 is SASEGT in the germline V gene. Unmatched junction bases numbered 4, after V lost 6 bases and J lost 5 bases. The CDR3 loop reads CASSGTGANEQYF. CDR3 bases: TGTGCCAGCAGCGGGACAGGGGCCAACGAGCAGTACTTC.

This clonotype was recorded at least ten times. The genes are TRBV2 and TRBJ1-1; D not certain. The CDR3 extends over 14 amino acids. From germline, CDR1 is SNHLY and CDR2 FYNNEI. V shed 3 bases and J shed 5 bases, with 13 bases lying between them. The CDR3 bases are TGTGCCAGCAGTGACGGGTCAGGAGATACTGAAGCTTTCTTT. It specifies CASSDGSGDTEAFF.

There are many counts of this clonotype. The rearrangement uses TRBV2 and TRBJ1-2, with 7 nucleotides matching TRBD1. Germline lookup yields CDR1 SNHLY and CDR2 FYNNEI. The V segment lost 10 bases and the J segment 6 bases; nucleotides outside the gene matches: 11. The CDR3 has 13 residues. The CDR3 loop is CAKTRTGLNGYTF. The CDR3 nucleotides are TGTGCCAAGACCCGGACAGGACTGAATGGCTACACCTTC.

This clonotype has at least ten counts. This chain joins TRBV9 and TRBJ2-5; 8 nucleotides agree with TRBD2. V shed 0 bases and J 4 bases; nucleotides not matched to a gene: 5. The CDR3 is 15 residues long. Germline CDR1 and CDR2: SGDLS and YYNGEE. The CDR3 region is CASSVGPSGGETQYF. The CDR3 DNA sequence: TGTGCCAGCAGCGTAGGTCCCAGCGGGGGAGAGACCCAGTACTTC.

This chain joins TRBV6-1 and TRBJ2-1; 10 positions agree with TRBD2. The CDR3 runs 16 residues. The germline V gene has CDR1 MNHNS and CDR2 SASEGT. Trimming cost V 5 bases and J 4 bases; bases outside gene matches: 8. The DNA of the CDR3 is TGTGCCAGCAGTCGGCTAGCGGGGGCACAGTACAATGAGCAGTTCTTC. It yields the protein CASSRLAGAQYNEQFF.

This clonotype occurred many times. This chain connects TRBV3-1 to TRBJ1-1, with a tentative D call TRBD1 (5 bases). The germline gives CDR1 LGHDT, CDR2 YNNKEL (reference sequence). Trimming removed 0 bases from V and 7 bases from J, with 12 bases in between. This CDR3 is built from 14 residues. The CDR3 sequence: CASSQDRARGEAFF. CDR3 bases: TGTGCCAGCAGCCAAGACAGGGCAAGAGGTGAAGCTTTCTTT. The variable domain in full, completed from reference TRBV3-1 and TRBJ1-1, reads DTAVSQTPKYLVTQMGNDKSIKCEQNLGHDTMYWYKQDSKKFLKIMFSYNNKELIINETVPNRFSPKSPDKAHLNLHINSLELGDSAVYFCASSQDRARGEAFFGQGTRLTVV.

Many counts were recorded for this clonotype. This chain joins TRBV3-1 and TRBJ2-2; no firm D call. This CDR3 is built from 14 residues. Deletions cut 0 bases from V and 6 bases from J, with 8 bases between. Germline loops: CDR1 LGHDT, CDR2 YNNKEL (reference sequence). CDR3 region: CASSQDPVSGELFF. In DNA form, the CDR3 reads TGTGCCAGCAGCCAAGACCCTGTATCCGGGGAGCTGTTTTTT. Looking up the rest from reference TRBV3-1 and TRBJ2-2 gives the full variable domain: DTAVSQTPKYLVTQMGNDKSIKCEQNLGHDTMYWYKQDSKKFLKIMFSYNNKELIINETVPNRFSPKSPDKAHLNLHINSLELGDSAVYFCASSQDPVSGELFFGEGSRLTVL.

This clonotype was detected many times. The chain recombines TRBV2 with TRBJ2-7; D is undetermined. With 1 base removed from V and 0 bases from J, the gap between germline ends came to 10 bases. The CDR3 contains 15 residues. In germline, CDR1 is SNHLY, CDR2 FYNNEI. The CDR3 protein is CASSEDFGRSYEQYF. DNA for the CDR3: TGTGCCAGCAGTGAAGACTTCGGTCGCTCCTACGAGCAGTACTTC.

This clonotype came up a few times. The V call is TRBV9, the J call TRBJ2-4; D is possibly TRBD2 (7 bases). Germline CDR1 SGDLS, CDR2 YYNGEE. V shed 0 bases and J shed 8 bases, with 15 bases lying between them. There are 15 residues in the CDR3. The CDR3 DNA follows: TGTGCCAGCAGCGTAGCTGGTGAGGGGGGGGACATTCAGTACTTC. It encodes CASSVAGEGGDIQYF. Full variable domain (outside the CDR3, taken from reference TRBV9 and TRBJ2-4): DSGVTQTPKHLITATGQRVTLRCSPRSGDLSVYWYQQSLDQGLQFLIQYYNGEERAKGNILERFSAQQFPDLHSELNLSSLELGDSALYFCASSVAGEGGDIQYFGAGTRLSVL.

This clonotype was counted a few times. The genes are TRBV2 and TRBJ1-4; D possibly corresponds to TRBD1 (5 bases). Deletions cut 3 bases from V and 8 bases from J, with 13 bases between. Germline CDR1 and CDR2: SNHLY and FYNNEI. This CDR3 is 14 amino acids long. CDR3 region: CASSEQGLKEKLFF. The CDR3 DNA reads TGTGCCAGCAGTGAGCAGGGACTGAAAGAAAAACTGTTTTTT. Variable domain in full (rest from reference TRBV2 and TRBJ1-4): EPEVTQTPSHQVTQMGQEVILRCVPISNHLYFYWYRQILGQKVEFLVSFYNNEISEKSEIFDDQFSVERPDGSNFTLKIRSTKLEDSAMYFCASSEQGLKEKLFFGSGTQLSVL.

Many counts were recorded for this clonotype. This rearrangement joins TRBV28 to TRBJ2-4; D is undetermined. The CDR3 covers 17 residues. V lost 3 bases, J lost 0 bases, and 15 bases lay in between. The germline V gene encodes CDR1 MDHEN and CDR2 SYDVKM. The CDR3 DNA sequence: TGTGCCAGCAGTTTTGTTGTAGGATCAGTAGCCAAAAACATTCAGTACTTC. Translation: CASSFVVGSVAKNIQYF.

At least ten counts were recorded for this clonotype. The chain recombines TRBV12-3 or TRBV12-4 with TRBJ2-1; D not certain. This CDR3 region has 13 residues. The V end lost 10 bases, the J end lost 0 bases, and 10 bases lay between the germline ends. CDR3 residues: CATRPSSYNEQFF. Written as DNA, the CDR3 is TGTGCCACCCGACCTAGCTCCTACAATGAGCAGTTCTTC.

This clonotype appeared a few times. The V and J genes are TRBV27 and TRBJ2-7; 7 positions match TRBD1. The CDR3 totals 13 residues. Germline-derived CDR1 and CDR2 are MNHEY and SMNVEV (reference sequence). The V and J ends lost 9 bases and 2 bases, in that order; junction bases with no gene match: 7. CDR3 in amino acids: CASSTGVAYEQYF. CDR3 bases: TGTGCCAGTTCCACAGGGGTTGCCTACGAGCAGTACTTC.

This clonotype was found a few times. The chain has TRBV7-9 and TRBJ2-4; 8 nucleotides align to TRBD1. J was trimmed by 0 bases and V by 5 bases; bases with no gene match: 12. The CDR3 extends over 18 amino acids. The germline V gene has CDR1 SEHNR and CDR2 FQNEAQ (reference sequence). The CDR3 DNA sequence: TGTGCCAGCAGCCGGGGACAGGCGAACCTCCTAGCCAAAAACATTCAGTACTTC. It encodes CASSRGQANLLAKNIQYF.

This clonotype was detected ten times or more. The rearrangement uses TRBV27 and TRBJ1-1, with a weak D call TRBD1 (5 bases). V lost 0 bases to trimming and J lost 3 bases, with 5 bases between them. The CDR3 is 13 amino acids. Per the germline V gene, CDR1 is MNHEY and CDR2 is SMNVEV (reference sequence). CDR3 amino acids: CASSLSGDTEAFF. In DNA, the CDR3 is TGTGCCAGCAGTTTATCGGGGGACACTGAAGCTTTCTTT.